This T cell receptor (beta chain) was sequenced in a study of beta chain features in type 1 diabetes. Whole-study context: On cell yields, gender and age, patients and healthy donors were similar. General observations from the study: HLA effects on TCRB rearrangement stayed unresolved here.

The authors sorted CD4+ naive, central memory, regulatory and stem cell-like memory cells via CD45RO/CCR7/CD25/CD127/CD95/CD27. The entirety of the isolated RNA underwent reverse transcription, so expressed TCRB transcripts were sequenced. The read count averaged around 4 million across naive, central memory and regulatory T cell samples. Sequencing was performed with immunoSEQ multiplex PCR; in TCRdb, only in-frame clones are kept and a portion is missing. Of about 320,000 clones in the sample, 12% to 15% were seen once. Of note for this clone: Its antigen is currently unknown.

With V trimmed by 7 bases and J by 5 bases, 10 bases remained unmatched. Germline CDR1 SQVTM, CDR2 ANQGSEA. The CDR3 spans 14 residues. The sample was central memory CD4+ T cells from blood. The chain has TRBV29-1 and TRBJ2-1; 8 bases are a match to TRBD2. The TCR was taken from a man aged 25 to 40 in good health. This CDR3 is CSAQTSANHNEQFF. CDR3 DNA sequence: TGCAGCGCCCAGACTAGCGCCAATCACAATGAGCAGTTCTTC.